A selection of T cell receptor beta chains follows, all from one sample in a study of cytomegalovirus exposure and HLA in healthy donors. Some clones are missing from TCRdb's copy, which holds only in-frame ones; the method was immunoSEQ multiplex PCR. The sample consists of hundreds of thousands of clones, about 86% of them appearing once. The specimen sequenced was PBMCs. The source of these receptors is a man aged 18 to 29 in good health and CMV-seronegative. Each CDR3 is given with its conserved first and last residue. D genes are given only for firm matches. The size field is filled for only some rows; it gives once, few, many or a size class.

v_call	clone_size	j_call	d_call	cdr3_aa	cdr3_nt
TRBV28	few	TRBJ1-2	TRBD1	CASSSTGDNYGYTF	TGTGCCAGCAGCTCGACAGGGGATAACTATGGCTACACCTTC
TRBV27	NA	TRBJ2-1	NA	CASSFSTGTGSIEFF	TGTGCCAGCAGTTTCTCGACAGGGACTGGCTCGATAGAGTTCTTC
TRBV14	NA	TRBJ2-7	TRBD2	CASSLTSGSSSYEQYF	TGTGCCAGCAGCTTGACTAGCGGGTCATCTTCCTACGAGCAGTACTTC
TRBV18	NA	TRBJ2-3	NA	CASATELTDTQYF	TGTGCCAGCGCAACCGAACTCACAGATACGCAGTATTTT
TRBV2	once	TRBJ2-6	NA	CASSEVTGKGANVLTF	TGTGCCAGCAGTGAAGTAACAGGGAAAGGGGCCAACGTCCTGACTTTC
TRBV29-1	NA	TRBJ2-2	TRBD2	CSVGTSGGAYAGELFF	TGCAGCGTTGGAACTAGCGGGGGGGCCTATGCCGGGGAGCTGTTTTTT
TRBV6-6	NA	TRBJ2-7	NA	CASRTTGSTHEQYF	TGTGCCAGCAGAACCACAGGGAGTACCCACGAGCAGTACTTC
TRBV5-1	NA	TRBJ1-2	TRBD1	CASSRDREDYGYTF	TGCGCCAGCAGCCGCGACAGGGAGGACTATGGCTACACCTTC
TRBV18	NA	TRBJ2-4	NA	CASSPPTRRDSNIQYF	TGTGCCAGCTCACCACCCACCCGGCGGGATTCAAACATTCAGTACTTC
TRBV2	NA	TRBJ2-1	NA	CASRQAGTSNEQFF	TGTGCCAGCAGGCAAGCCGGGACATCGAATGAGCAGTTCTTC
TRBV7-3	few	TRBJ1-2	NA	CASSYSQGGVYTF	TGTGCCAGCAGCTATAGCCAAGGGGGAGTCTACACCTTC
TRBV27	NA	TRBJ2-7	NA	CASSSLGAAGTYEQYF	TGTGCCAGCAGTTCGCTAGGAGCGGCGGGAACCTACGAGCAGTACTTC
TRBV28	NA	TRBJ1-5	NA	CASSLYGGQQPQHF	TGTGCCAGCAGTTTATACGGGGGGCAACAGCCCCAGCATTTT
TRBV28	NA	TRBJ2-7	NA	CASSPYRSSYEQYF	TGTGCCAGCAGTCCTTACAGGAGCTCCTACGAGCAGTACTTC
TRBV9	NA	TRBJ2-1	TRBD2	CAKTTSGILNEQFF	TGTGCCAAGACGACTAGCGGGATTCTTAATGAGCAGTTCTTC